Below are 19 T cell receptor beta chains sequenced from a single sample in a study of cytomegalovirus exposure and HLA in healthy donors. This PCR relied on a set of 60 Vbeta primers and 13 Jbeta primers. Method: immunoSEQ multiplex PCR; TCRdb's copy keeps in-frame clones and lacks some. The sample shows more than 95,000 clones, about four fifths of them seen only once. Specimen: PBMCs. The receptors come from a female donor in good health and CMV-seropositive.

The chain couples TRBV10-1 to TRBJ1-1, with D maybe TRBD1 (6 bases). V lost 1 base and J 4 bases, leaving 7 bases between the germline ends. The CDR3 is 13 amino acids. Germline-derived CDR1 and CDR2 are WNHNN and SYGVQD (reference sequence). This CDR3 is CASSEWTATEAFF. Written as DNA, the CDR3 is TGCGCCAGCAGTGAGTGGACAGCCACTGAAGCTTTCTTT.

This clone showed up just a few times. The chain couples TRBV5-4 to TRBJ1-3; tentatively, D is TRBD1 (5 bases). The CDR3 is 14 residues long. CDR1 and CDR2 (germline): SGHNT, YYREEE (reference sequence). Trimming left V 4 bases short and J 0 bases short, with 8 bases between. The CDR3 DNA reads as TGTGCCAGCAGCATTGACAGCTCTGGAAACACCATATATTTT. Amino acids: CASSIDSSGNTIYF.

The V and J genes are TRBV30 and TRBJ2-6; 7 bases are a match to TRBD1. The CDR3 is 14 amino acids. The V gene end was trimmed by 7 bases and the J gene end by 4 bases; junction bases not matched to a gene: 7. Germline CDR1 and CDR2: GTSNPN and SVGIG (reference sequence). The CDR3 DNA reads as TGTGCCTCCCCGACAGGGTCGGGGGCCAACGTCCTGACTTTC. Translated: CASPTGSGANVLTF.

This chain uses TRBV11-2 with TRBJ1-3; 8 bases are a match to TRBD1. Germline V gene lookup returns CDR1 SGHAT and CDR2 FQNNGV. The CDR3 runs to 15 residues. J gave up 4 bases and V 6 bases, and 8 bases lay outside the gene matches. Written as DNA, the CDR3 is TGTGCCAGCAGTCCCCAGGGGGCTTACGGAAACACCATATATTTT. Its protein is CASSPQGAYGNTIYF.

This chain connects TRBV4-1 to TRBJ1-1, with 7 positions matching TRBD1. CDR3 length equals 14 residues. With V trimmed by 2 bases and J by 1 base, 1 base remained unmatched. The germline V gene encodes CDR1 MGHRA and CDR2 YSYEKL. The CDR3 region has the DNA TGCGCCAGCAGCCAACACAGGGGGAACACTGAAGCTTTCTTT. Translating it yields CASSQHRGNTEAFF.

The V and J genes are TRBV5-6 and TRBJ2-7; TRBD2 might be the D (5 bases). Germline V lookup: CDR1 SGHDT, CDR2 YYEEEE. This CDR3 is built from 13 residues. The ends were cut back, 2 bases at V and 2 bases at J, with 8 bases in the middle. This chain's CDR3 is CASSFGGPYEQYF. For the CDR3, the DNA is TGTGCCAGCAGCTTTGGAGGTCCCTACGAGCAGTACTTC.

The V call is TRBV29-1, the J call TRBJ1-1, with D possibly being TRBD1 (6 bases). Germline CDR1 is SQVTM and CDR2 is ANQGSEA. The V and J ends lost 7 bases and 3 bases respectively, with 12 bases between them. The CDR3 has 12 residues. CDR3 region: CSGAGVDTEAFF. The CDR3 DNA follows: TGCAGCGGAGCAGGGGTTGACACTGAAGCTTTCTTT.

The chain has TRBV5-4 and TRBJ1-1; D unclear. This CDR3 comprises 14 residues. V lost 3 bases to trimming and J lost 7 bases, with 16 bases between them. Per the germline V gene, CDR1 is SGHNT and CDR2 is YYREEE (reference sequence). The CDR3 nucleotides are TGTGCCAGCAGCTCGGCGGGCCCCGCGGGTGAAGCTTTCTTT. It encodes CASSSAGPAGEAFF.

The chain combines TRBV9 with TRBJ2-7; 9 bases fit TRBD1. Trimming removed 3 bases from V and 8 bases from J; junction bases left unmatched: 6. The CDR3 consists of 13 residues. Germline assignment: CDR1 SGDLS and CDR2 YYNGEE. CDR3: CASSGDREGKQYF. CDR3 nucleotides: TGTGCCAGCAGCGGGGACAGGGAGGGAAAGCAGTACTTC.

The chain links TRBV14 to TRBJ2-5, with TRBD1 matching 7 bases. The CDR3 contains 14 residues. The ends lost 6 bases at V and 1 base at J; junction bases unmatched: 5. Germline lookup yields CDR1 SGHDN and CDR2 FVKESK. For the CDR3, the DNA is TGTGCCAGCAGTACGGGACAGACCCAAGAGACCCAGTACTTC. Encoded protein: CASSTGQTQETQYF.

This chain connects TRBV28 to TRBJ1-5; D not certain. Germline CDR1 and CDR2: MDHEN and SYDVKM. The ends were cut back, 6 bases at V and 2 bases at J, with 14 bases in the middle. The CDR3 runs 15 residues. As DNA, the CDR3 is TGTGCCAGCAGCCCCCTGTCCCCGGGCAATCAGCCCCAGCATTTT. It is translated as CASSPLSPGNQPQHF.

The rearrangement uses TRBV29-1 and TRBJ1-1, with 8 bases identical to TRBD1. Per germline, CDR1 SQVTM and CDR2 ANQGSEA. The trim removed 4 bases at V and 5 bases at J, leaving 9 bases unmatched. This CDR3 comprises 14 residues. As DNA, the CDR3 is TGCAGCGTTGCCCCAGGGGGCTGGGGAACTGAAGCTTTCTTT. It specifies CSVAPGGWGTEAFF.

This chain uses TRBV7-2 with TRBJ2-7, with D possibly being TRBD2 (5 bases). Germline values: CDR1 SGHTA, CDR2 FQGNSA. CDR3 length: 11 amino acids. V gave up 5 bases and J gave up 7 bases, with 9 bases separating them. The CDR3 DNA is TGTGCCAGCAGCGTCTCGGGAGAGCAGTACTTC. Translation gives CASSVSGEQYF.

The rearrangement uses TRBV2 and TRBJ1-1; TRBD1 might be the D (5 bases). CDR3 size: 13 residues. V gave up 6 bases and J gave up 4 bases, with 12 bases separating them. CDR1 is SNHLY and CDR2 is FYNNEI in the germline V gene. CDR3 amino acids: CASSQGGGTEAFF. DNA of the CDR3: TGTGCCAGCAGCCAGGGAGGTGGCACTGAAGCTTTCTTT.

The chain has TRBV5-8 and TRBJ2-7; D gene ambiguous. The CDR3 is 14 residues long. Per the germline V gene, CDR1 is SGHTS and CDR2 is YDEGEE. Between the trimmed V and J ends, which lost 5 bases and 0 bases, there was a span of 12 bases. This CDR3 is CASSRIRNSYEQYF. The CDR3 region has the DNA TGTGCCAGCAGTCGCATCAGAAACTCCTACGAGCAGTACTTC.

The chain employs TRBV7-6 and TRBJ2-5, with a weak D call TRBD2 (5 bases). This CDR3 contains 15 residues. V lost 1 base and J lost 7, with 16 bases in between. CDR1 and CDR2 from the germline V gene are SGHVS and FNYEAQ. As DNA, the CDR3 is TGTGCCAGCAGCTTAGACCGGACGGGAAAGTGGACCCAGTACTTC. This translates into CASSLDRTGKWTQYF.

This CDR3 reads CASSFQGYGYTF. CDR3 coding DNA: TGTGCCAGCAGTTTCCAGGGCTATGGCTACACCTTC. The chain couples TRBV28 to TRBJ1-2, with a possible D match to TRBD1 (5 bases). Trimming removed 3 bases from V and 4 bases from J, with 6 bases in between. This CDR3 is 12 amino acids long. Germline CDR1 MDHEN, CDR2 SYDVKM.

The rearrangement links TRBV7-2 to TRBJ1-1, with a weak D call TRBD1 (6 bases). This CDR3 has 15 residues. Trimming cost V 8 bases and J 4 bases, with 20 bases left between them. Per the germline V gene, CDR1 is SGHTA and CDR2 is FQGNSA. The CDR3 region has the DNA TGTGCCAGCCGCTGGGTTGGGGGCGCGTCCACTGAAGCTTTCTTT. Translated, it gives CASRWVGGASTEAFF. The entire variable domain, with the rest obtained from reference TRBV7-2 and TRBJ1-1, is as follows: GAGVSQSPSNKVTEKGKDVELRCDPISGHTALYWYRQSLGQGLEFLIYFQGNSAPDKSGLPSDRFSAERTGGSVSTLTIQRTQQEDSAVYLCASRWVGGASTEAFFGQGTRLTVV.

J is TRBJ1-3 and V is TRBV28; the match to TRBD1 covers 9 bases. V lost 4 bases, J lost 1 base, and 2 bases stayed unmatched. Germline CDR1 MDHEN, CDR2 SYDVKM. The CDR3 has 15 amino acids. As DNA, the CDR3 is TGTGCCAGCAGTTCACAGGGGGCATCTGGAAACACCATATATTTT. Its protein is CASSSQGASGNTIYF.